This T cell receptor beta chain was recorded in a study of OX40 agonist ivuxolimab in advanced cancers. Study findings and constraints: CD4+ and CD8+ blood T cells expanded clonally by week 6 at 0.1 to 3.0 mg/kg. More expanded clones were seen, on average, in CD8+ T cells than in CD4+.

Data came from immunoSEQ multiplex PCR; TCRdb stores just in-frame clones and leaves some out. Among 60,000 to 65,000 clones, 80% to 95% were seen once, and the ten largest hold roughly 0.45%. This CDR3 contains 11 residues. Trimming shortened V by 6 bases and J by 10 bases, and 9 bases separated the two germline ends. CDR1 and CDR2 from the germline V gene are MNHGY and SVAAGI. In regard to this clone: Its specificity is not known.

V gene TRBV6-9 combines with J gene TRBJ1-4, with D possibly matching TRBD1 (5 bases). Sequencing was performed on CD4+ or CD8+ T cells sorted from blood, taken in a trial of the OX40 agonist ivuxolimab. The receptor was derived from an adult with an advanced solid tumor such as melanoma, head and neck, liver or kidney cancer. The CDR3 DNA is TGTGCCAGCAGAGGCGGGACAAAACTGTTTTTT. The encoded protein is CASRGGTKLFF.